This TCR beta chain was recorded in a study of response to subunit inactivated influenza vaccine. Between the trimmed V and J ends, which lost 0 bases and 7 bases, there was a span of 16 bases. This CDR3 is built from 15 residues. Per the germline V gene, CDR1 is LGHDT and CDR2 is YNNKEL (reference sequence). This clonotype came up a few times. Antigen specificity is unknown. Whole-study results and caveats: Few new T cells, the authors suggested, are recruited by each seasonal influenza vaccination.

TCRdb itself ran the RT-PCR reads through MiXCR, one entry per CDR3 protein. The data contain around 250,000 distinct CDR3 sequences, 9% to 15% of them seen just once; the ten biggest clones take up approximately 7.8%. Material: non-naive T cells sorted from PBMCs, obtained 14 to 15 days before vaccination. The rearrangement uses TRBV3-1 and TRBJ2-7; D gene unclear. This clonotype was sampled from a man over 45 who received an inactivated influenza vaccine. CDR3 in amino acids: CASSQEPNNPREQYF. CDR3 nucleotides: TGTGCCAGCAGCCAAGAACCCAATAACCCTCGGGAGCAGTACTTC.